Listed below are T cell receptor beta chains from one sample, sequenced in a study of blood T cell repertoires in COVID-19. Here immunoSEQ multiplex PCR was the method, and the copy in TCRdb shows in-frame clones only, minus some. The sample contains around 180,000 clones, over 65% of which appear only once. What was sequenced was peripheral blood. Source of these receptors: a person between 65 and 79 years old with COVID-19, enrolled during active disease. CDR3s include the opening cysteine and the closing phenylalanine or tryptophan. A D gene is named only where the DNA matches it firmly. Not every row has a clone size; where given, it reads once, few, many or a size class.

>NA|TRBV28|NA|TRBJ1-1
CASSPDNWGVTEAFF
TGTGCCAGCAGTCCAGACAACTGGGGGGTTACTGAAGCTTTCTTT
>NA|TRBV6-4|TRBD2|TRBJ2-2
CASSVTSGGTGELFF
TGTGCCAGCAGTGTTACTAGCGGGGGAACCGGGGAGCTGTTTTTT
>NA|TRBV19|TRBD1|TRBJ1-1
CASRYRGRDTEAFF
TGTGCCAGCCGATACAGGGGACGGGACACTGAAGCTTTCTTT
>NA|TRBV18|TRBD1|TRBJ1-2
CASSTGQGRTYTF
TGTGCCAGCTCCACGGGACAGGGGAGAACCTACACCTTC
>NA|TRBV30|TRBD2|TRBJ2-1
CAWSRLASLNEQFF
TGTGCCTGGAGCCGACTAGCTTCTCTGAATGAGCAGTTCTTC
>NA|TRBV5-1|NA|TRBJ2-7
CASSLAGTAYEQYF
TGCGCCAGCAGCTTGGCAGGTACGGCCTACGAGCAGTACTTC
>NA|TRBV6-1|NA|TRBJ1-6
CASSDVGLPDSPLHF
TGTGCCAGCAGTGACGTAGGACTTCCAGATTCACCCCTCCACTTT
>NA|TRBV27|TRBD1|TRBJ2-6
CASSKFGQASGANVLTF
TGTGCCAGCAGCAAGTTCGGACAGGCCTCTGGGGCCAACGTCCTGACTTTC
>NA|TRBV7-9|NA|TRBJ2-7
CASTPRVGEQYF
TGTGCCAGCACGCCCCGGGTAGGCGAGCAGTACTTC
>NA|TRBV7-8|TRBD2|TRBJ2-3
CASSPLAGLGIADTQYF
TGTGCCAGCAGCCCCCTCGCGGGACTAGGAATCGCAGATACGCAGTATTTT
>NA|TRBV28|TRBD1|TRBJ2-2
CASIQGDNTGELFF
TGTGCCAGCATCCAGGGGGATAACACCGGGGAGCTGTTTTTT
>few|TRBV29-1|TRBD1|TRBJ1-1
CSARQTGGGTEAFF
TGCAGCGCTCGCCAGACAGGGGGTGGCACTGAAGCTTTCTTT
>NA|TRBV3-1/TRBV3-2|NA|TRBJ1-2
CASSQDRGWINYGYTF
TGTGCCAGCAGCCAAGATCGCGGGTGGATAAACTATGGCTACACCTTC
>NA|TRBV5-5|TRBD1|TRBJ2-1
CASSLSDRGYNEQFF
TGTGCCAGCAGCTTATCGGACAGGGGCTACAATGAGCAGTTCTTC
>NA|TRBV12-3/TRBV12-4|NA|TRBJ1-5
CASSEGLGQPQHF
TGTGCCAGCAGCGAGGGTCTAGGTCAGCCCCAGCATTTT
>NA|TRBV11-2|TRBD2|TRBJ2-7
CASRPTRGSGRTHEQYF
TGTGCCAGCAGACCCACCCGGGGGAGCGGGAGAACGCACGAGCAGTACTTC
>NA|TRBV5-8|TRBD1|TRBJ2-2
CASSLFFGTGGSKNTGELFF
TGTGCCAGCAGCTTGTTCTTTGGGACAGGGGGAAGTAAGAACACCGGGGAGCTGTTTTTT
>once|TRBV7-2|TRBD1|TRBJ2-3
CASSLASGTASTDTQYF
TGTGCCAGCAGCTTAGCATCCGGGACAGCAAGCACAGATACGCAGTATTTT
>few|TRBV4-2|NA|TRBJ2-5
CASSQVNTIQETQYF
TGTGCCAGCAGCCAAGTTAACACTATCCAAGAGACCCAGTACTTC
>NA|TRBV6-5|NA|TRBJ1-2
CASSSPQGLAYGYTF
TGTGCCAGCAGTTCCCCGCAAGGACTCGCCTATGGCTACACCTTC
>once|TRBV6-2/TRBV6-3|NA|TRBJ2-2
CASSDTRNTGELFF
TGTGCCAGCAGCGATACGAGAAACACCGGGGAGCTGTTTTTT
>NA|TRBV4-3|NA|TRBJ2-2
CASSPNARGVHTGELFF
TGCGCCAGCAGCCCCAACGCAAGGGGCGTGCACACCGGGGAGCTGTTTTTT
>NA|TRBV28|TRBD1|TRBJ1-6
CASRGTGNSPLHF
TGTGCCAGCAGAGGGACAGGCAATTCACCCCTCCACTTT
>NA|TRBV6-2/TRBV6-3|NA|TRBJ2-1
CASSSDGRYNEQFF
TGTGCCAGCAGTAGTGACGGGAGATACAATGAGCAGTTCTTC
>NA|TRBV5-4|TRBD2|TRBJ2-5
CASSDPSGSETQYF
TGTGCCAGCAGCGATCCTAGCGGGAGTGAGACCCAGTACTTC
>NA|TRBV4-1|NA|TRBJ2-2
CASSPEGTANTGELFF
TGCGCCAGCAGCCCGGAGGGGACAGCGAACACCGGGGAGCTGTTTTTT
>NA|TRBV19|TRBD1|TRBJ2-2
CASSILGQGATATGELFF
TGTGCCAGTAGTATACTGGGACAGGGGGCAACAGCGACCGGGGAGCTGTTTTTT
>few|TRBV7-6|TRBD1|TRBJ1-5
CASSLTTGQGEPQHF
TGTGCCAGCAGCTTAACTACGGGACAGGGGGAGCCCCAGCATTTT
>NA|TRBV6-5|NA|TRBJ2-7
CASRTGRYEQYF
TGTGCCAGCAGGACAGGCCGCTACGAGCAGTACTTC
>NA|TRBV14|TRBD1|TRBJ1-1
CASSQDRQEAFF
TGTGCCAGCAGCCAGGACAGGCAGGAAGCTTTCTTT
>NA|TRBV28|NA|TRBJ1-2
CASRDISNYGYTF
TGTGCCAGCAGGGACATATCTAACTATGGCTACACCTTC
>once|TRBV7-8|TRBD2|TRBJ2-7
CASSLAGGLAGRSEQYF
TGTGCCAGCAGCTTAGCGGGGGGACTAGCGGGGAGGAGCGAGCAGTACTTC
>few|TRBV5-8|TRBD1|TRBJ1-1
CASSLWTGRNTEAFF
TGTGCCAGCAGCTTATGGACAGGGCGGAACACTGAAGCTTTCTTT
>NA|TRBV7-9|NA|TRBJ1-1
CASSLTGTEAFF
TGTGCCAGCAGCTTAACAGGCACTGAAGCTTTCTTT
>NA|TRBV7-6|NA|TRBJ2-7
CASSRVIRGQYF
TGTGCCAGCAGCCGAGTAATACGTGGGCAGTACTTC
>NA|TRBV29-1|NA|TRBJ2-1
CSVTGLDEQFF
TGCAGCGTCACAGGGTTGGACGAGCAGTTCTTC
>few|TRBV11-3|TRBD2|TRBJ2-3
CASSSTTSGRWDTQYF
TGTGCCAGCAGCTCCACAACTAGCGGGAGGTGGGATACGCAGTATTTT
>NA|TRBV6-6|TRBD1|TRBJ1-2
CATSTRGRNYGYTF
TGTGCCACCTCGACCAGGGGGAGGAACTATGGCTACACCTTC
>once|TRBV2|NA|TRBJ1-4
CASSATGTSWVTNEKLFF
TGTGCCAGCAGTGCGACCGGGACATCGTGGGTGACTAATGAAAAACTGTTTTTT
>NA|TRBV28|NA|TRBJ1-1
CASSPPWGHTEAFF
TGTGCCAGCAGCCCCCCTTGGGGGCACACTGAAGCTTTCTTT
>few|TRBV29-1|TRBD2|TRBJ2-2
CSAAQTSPRTGELFF
TGCAGCGCGGCACAGACTAGCCCCCGCACCGGGGAGCTGTTTTTT
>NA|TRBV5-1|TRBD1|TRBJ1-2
CASSLGQGGHGYTF
TGCGCCAGCAGCTTGGGGCAGGGGGGTCATGGCTACACCTTC
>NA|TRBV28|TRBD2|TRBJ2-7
CASSGSGSLSYEQYF
TGTGCCAGCAGCGGAAGCGGGAGTTTATCCTACGAGCAGTACTTC
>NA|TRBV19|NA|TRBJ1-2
CASSIVGQTNYGYTF
TGTGCCAGTAGTATCGTAGGACAGACTAACTATGGCTACACCTTC
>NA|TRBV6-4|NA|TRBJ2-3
CASARRAEGTDTQYF
TGTGCCAGCGCCCGTCGGGCGGAGGGCACAGATACGCAGTATTTT
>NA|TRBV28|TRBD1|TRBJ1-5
CASSSGTGGLFGNQPQHF
TGTGCCAGCAGTTCCGGGACAGGGGGCCTCTTTGGCAATCAGCCCCAGCATTTT
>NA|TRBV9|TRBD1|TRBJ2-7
CASSVFAGGYEQYF
TGTGCCAGCAGCGTATTCGCAGGGGGCTACGAGCAGTACTTC
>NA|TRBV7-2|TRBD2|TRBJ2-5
CASSSLRGEETQYF
TGTGCCAGCAGCTCCCTACGGGGGGAAGAGACCCAGTACTTC
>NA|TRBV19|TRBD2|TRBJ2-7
CASSLRRAIAGFGDYEQYF
TGTGCCAGTAGTCTCCGACGTGCGATAGCGGGATTTGGTGACTACGAGCAGTACTTC
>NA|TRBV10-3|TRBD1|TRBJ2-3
CATHRGNTDTQYF
TGTGCCACTCACAGGGGCAACACAGATACGCAGTATTTT
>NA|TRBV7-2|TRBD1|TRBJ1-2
CASSFPLGGGAYYGYTF
TGTGCCAGCAGCTTTCCCCTCGGAGGGGGCGCTTACTATGGCTACACCTTC
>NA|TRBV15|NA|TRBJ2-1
CATSAGNRGGEQFF
TGTGCCACCAGCGCAGGAAATAGGGGCGGTGAGCAGTTCTTC
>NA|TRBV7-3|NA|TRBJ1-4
CASSLQGPRTNEKLFF
TGTGCCAGCAGCTTACAGGGGCCGCGAACAAATGAAAAACTGTTTTTT
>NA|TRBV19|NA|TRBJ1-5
CASKGTGAPNQPQHF
TGTGCCAGTAAAGGAACAGGCGCTCCCAATCAGCCCCAGCATTTT
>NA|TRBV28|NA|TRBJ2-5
CASRGAQETQYF
TGTGCCAGCAGAGGGGCCCAAGAGACCCAGTACTTC
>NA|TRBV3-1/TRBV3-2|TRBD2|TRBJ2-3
CASSQVRGGSTDTQYF
TGTGCCAGCAGCCAAGTCCGGGGGGGTAGCACAGATACGCAGTATTTT
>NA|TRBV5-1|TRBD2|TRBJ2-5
CASSLGGGGGQETQYF
TGCGCCAGCAGCTTGGGTGGCGGGGGGGGCCAAGAGACCCAGTACTTC
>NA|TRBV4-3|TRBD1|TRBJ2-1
CASSQDGTGVGEQFF
TGCGCCAGCAGCCAAGATGGGACAGGGGTGGGTGAGCAGTTCTTC
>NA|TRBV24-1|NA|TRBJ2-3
CATGQTSTDTQYF
TGTGCCACCGGACAGACTAGCACAGATACGCAGTATTTT